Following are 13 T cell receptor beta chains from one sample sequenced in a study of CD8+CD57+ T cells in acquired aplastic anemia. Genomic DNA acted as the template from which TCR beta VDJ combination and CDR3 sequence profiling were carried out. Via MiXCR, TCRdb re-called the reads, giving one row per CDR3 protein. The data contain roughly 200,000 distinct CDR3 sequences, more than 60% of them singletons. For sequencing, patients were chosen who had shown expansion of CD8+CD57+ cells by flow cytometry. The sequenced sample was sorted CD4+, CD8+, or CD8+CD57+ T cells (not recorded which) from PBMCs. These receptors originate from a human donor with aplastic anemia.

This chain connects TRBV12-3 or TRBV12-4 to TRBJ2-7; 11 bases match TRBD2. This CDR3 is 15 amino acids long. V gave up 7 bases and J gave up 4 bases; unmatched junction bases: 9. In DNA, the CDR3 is TGTGCCAGCACCATGACTAGCGGGATCACGTACGAGCAGTACTTC. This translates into CASTMTSGITYEQYF.

The CDR3 here is CASSSTWTASYEQYF. The CDR3 DNA reads TGTGCCAGCAGCTCCACCTGGACAGCCTCCTACGAGCAGTACTTC. V is TRBV7-9 and J is TRBJ2-7; possibly TRBD1 for D (6 bases). CDR3 length: 15 residues. V was trimmed by 4 bases and J by 0 bases, leaving 13 bases between them. Germline loops: CDR1 SEHNR, CDR2 FQNEAQ (reference sequence).

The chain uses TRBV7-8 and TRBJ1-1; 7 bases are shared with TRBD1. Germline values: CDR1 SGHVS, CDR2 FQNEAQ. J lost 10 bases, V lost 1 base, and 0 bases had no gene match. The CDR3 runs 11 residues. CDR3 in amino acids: CASSLGTGAFF. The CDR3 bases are TGTGCCAGCAGCTTAGGGACAGGAGCTTTCTTT.

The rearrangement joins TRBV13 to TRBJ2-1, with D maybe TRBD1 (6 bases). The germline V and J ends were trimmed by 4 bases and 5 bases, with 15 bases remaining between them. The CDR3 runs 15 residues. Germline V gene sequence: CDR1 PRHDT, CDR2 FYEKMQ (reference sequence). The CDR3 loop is CASSSPQGYDNEQFF. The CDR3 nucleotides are TGTGCCAGCAGCTCCCCACAGGGCTACGACAATGAGCAGTTCTTC.

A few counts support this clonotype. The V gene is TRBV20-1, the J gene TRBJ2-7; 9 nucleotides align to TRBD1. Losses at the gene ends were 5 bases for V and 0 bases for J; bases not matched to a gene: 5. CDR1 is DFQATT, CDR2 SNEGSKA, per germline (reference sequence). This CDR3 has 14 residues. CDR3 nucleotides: TGCAGTGCTGTACAGGGGGCGAACTCCTACGAGCAGTACTTC. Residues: CSAVQGANSYEQYF.

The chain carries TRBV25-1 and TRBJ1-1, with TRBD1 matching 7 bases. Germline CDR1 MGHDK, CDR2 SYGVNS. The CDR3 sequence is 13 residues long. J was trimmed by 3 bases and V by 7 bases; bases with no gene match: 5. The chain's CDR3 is CASTRGADTEAFF. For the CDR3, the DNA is TGTGCCAGCACCAGGGGGGCAGACACTGAAGCTTTCTTT.

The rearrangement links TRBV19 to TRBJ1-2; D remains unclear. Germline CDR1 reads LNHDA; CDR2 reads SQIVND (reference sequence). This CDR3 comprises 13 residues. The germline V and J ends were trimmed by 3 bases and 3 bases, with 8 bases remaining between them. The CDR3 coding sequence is TGTGCCAGTAGTATTGGCCGGTACTATGGCTACACCTTC. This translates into CASSIGRYYGYTF.

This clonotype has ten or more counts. CDR3 amino acids: CSVSPGGGNQPQHF. The CDR3 DNA reads as TGCAGTGTCTCCCCAGGTGGTGGCAATCAGCCCCAGCATTTT. The rearrangement uses TRBV20-1 and TRBJ1-5, with D hard to call. V gave up 7 bases and J gave up 2 bases, with 15 bases separating them. CDR3 size: 14 residues. Germline loops: CDR1 DFQATT, CDR2 SNEGSKA (reference sequence).

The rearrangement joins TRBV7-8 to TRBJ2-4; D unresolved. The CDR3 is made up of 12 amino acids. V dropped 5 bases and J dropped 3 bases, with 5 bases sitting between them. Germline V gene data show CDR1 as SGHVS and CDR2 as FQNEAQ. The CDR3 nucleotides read TGTGCCAGCAGCCCAGACAAAAACATTCAGTACTTC. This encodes CASSPDKNIQYF.

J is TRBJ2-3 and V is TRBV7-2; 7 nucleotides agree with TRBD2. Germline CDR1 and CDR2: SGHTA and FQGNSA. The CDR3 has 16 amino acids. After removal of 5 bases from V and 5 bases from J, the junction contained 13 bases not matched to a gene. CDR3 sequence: CASSQRGAGEVDTQYF. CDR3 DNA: TGTGCCAGCAGCCAGAGAGGGGCGGGAGAGGTAGATACGCAGTATTTT. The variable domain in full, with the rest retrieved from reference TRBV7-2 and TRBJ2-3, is GAGVSQSPSNKVTEKGKDVELRCDPISGHTALYWYRQSLGQGLEFLIYFQGNSAPDKSGLPSDRFSAERTGGSVSTLTIQRTQQEDSAVYLCASSQRGAGEVDTQYFGPGTRLTVL.

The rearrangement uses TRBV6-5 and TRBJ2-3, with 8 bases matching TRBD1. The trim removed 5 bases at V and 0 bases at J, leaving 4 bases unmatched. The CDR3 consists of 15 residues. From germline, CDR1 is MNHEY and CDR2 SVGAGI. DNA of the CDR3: TGTGCCAGCAGTATGGGACAGGCAAGCACAGATACGCAGTATTTT. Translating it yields CASSMGQASTDTQYF.

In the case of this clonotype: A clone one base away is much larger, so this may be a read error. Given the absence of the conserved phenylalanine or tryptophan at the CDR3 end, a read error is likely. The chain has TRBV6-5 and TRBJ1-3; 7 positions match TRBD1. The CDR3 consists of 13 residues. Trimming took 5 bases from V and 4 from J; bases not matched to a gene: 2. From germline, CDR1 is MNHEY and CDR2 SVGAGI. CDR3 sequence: CASSVDRGNTIYS. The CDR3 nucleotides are TGTGCCAGCAGTGTGGACAGGGGAAACACCATATATTCT.

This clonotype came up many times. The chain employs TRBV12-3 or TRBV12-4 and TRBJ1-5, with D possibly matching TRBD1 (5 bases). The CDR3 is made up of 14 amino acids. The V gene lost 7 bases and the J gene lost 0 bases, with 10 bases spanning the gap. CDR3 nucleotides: TGTGCCAGCATGGGGGAGGGTAGCAATCAGCCCCAGCATTTT. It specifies CASMGEGSNQPQHF.